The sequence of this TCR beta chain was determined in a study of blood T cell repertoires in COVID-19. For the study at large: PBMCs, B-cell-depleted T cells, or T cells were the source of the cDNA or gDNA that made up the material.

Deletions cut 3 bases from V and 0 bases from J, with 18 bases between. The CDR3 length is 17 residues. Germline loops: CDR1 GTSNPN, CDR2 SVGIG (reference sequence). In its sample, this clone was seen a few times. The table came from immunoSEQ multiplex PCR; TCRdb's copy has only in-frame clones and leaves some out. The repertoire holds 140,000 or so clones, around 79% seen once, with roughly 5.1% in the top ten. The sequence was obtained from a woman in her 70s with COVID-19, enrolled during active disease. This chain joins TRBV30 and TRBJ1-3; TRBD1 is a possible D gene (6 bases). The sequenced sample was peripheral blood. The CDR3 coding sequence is TGTGCCTGGAGAGGGGAACAGGGCAAAAGCTCTGGAAACACCATATATTTT. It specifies CAWRGEQGKSSGNTIYF.